This T cell receptor beta chain derives from a study of blood T cell repertoires in COVID-19. Across the whole study: The study drew acute and convalescent COVID-19 samples from the United States, Italy and Spain. PBMCs, B-cell-depleted T cells, or T cells were the source of the cDNA or gDNA that made up the material.

In the original analysis: Estimation of nucleated cell counts was performed using reference gene primer amplification. Using immunoSEQ multiplex PCR, the repertoire was profiled, and TCRdb retains in-frame clones only, with some absent. That table supplies the V and J calls and clone size; D and trimming were determined from the DNA. Found here are about 230,000 clones, more than 70% of them singletons; the top ten hold about 2.5%. Sequencing was performed on peripheral blood. This clonotype originated in a woman aged 55-70 years with acute or convalescent COVID-19.

The CDR3 nucleotides read TGTGCCAGCAGCCGGGACAGGGCCTACAATGAGCAGTTCTTC. Encoded protein: CASSRDRAYNEQFF. The chain is built from TRBV9 and TRBJ2-1, with 9 bases aligning to TRBD1. CDR1 and CDR2 from the germline V gene are SGDLS and YYNGEE. The CDR3 contains 14 residues. V lost 4 bases to trimming and J lost 2 bases; unmatched junction nucleotides: 1.